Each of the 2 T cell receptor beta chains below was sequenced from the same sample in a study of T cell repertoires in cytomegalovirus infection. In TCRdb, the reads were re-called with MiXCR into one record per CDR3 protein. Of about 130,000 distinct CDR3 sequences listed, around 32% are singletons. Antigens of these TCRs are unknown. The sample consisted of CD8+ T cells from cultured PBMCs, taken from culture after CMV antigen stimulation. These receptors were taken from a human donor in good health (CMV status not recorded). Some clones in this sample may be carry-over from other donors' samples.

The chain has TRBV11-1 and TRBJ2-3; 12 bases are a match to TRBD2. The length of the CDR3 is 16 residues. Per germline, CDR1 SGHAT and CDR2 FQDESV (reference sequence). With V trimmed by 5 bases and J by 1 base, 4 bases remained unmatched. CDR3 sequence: CASSLWTSGGTDTQYF. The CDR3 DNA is TGTGCCAGCAGCCTTTGGACTAGCGGGGGCACAGATACGCAGTATTTT.

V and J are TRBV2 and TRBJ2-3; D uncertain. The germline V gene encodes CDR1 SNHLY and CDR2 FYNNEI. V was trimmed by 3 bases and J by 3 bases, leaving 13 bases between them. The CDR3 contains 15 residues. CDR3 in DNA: TGTGCCAGCAGTGAGCTGGCCCTGGTGACAGATACGCAGTATTTT. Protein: CASSELALVTDTQYF.